This entry is about one T cell receptor beta chain. Its cognate antigen is unknown. Both 60 Vbeta primers and 13 Jbeta primers went into the PCR. Produced via immunoSEQ multiplex PCR; TCRdb's table is partial and in-frame only. The table lists 190,000 or so clones, roughly 80% of them singletons. These data belong to a study of cytomegalovirus exposure and HLA in healthy donors. Study-level information: Genetic ancestry analysis placed around 76% of the 300 to 500 donors that were genotyped in the Caucasian-associated cluster.

Study-wide points: A later analysis linked a missense DCLRE1C variant to TCR beta V- and J-gene trimming.

The origin of this receptor is a woman aged 50 to 60 in good health and CMV-seropositive. Sequenced material: PBMCs.

Written as DNA, the CDR3 is TGTGCCAGCAGCTTGCAGAATAATTCACCCCTCCACTTT. Its protein product is CASSLQNNSPLHF. The chain joins TRBV5-5 to TRBJ1-6; the D is unclear. Germline assignment: CDR1 SGHKS and CDR2 YYEKEE (reference sequence). There are 13 residues in the CDR3. V lost 1 base and J lost 5, with 4 bases in between. The full variable domain, in which reference TRBV5-5 and TRBJ1-6 provide the parts outside the CDR3, is DAGVTQSPTHLIKTRGQQVTLRCSPISGHKSVSWYQQVLGQGPQFIFQYYEKEERGRGNFPDRFSARQFPNYSSELNVNALLLGDSALYLCASSLQNNSPLHFGNGTRLTVT.